Below are 5 T cell receptor beta chains sequenced from a single sample in a study of blood T cell repertoires in COVID-19. Using immunoSEQ multiplex PCR, the repertoire was profiled, and TCRdb retains in-frame clones only, with some absent. The sample holds about 72,000 clones, 70% to 90% seen once. The specimen sequenced was peripheral blood. Source of these receptors: a man aged 65 to 79 with active or convalescent COVID-19.

V is TRBV28 and J is TRBJ1-1, with TRBD1 as a possible D gene (5 bases). Germline V gene lookup returns CDR1 MDHEN and CDR2 SYDVKM. CDR3 length: 15 amino acids. Trimming took 1 base from V and 0 from J, leaving 9 bases between them. The CDR3, as DNA: TGTGCCAGCAGTTTATCCCAGGGCCTGAACACTGAAGCTTTCTTT. Translated, it gives CASSLSQGLNTEAFF.

The chain recombines TRBV28 with TRBJ1-5; D is possibly TRBD1 (6 bases). In germline, CDR1 is MDHEN, CDR2 SYDVKM. This CDR3 contains 15 residues. V was trimmed by 6 bases and J by 4 bases, leaving 16 bases between them. The CDR3 region has the DNA TGTGCCAGCAGCCCTAATACAGGGAAAAATCAGCCCCAGCATTTT. Its protein product is CASSPNTGKNQPQHF. Together with reference TRBV28 and TRBJ1-5, the CDR3 gives the full variable domain: DVKVTQSSRYLVKRTGEKVFLECVQDMDHENMFWYRQDPGLGLRLIYFSYDVKMKEKGDIPEGYSVSREKKERFSLILESASTNQTSMYLCASSPNTGKNQPQHFGDGTRLSIL.

This chain joins TRBV7-2 and TRBJ1-2; the match to TRBD1 covers 7 bases. The V gene end was trimmed by 7 bases and the J gene end by 4 bases; junction bases not matched to a gene: 12. CDR1 is SGHTA, CDR2 FQGNSA, per germline. The CDR3 sequence is 15 residues long. This CDR3 reads CASTPQGLGGYGYTF. CDR3 in DNA: TGTGCCAGCACCCCACAGGGGTTGGGCGGCTATGGCTACACCTTC.

This clone has only one observation. The V gene is TRBV5-1, the J gene TRBJ2-2; 12 bases are shared with TRBD2. The germline V gene has CDR1 SGHRS and CDR2 YFSETQ. The CDR3 consists of 16 residues. J was trimmed by 7 bases and V by 5 bases; bases with no gene match: 9. This CDR3 is CASSQGLAGRGGELFF. In DNA, the CDR3 is TGCGCCAGCAGTCAAGGACTAGCGGGACGGGGCGGGGAGCTGTTTTTT.

This clone was counted only a few times. This rearrangement joins TRBV6-5 to TRBJ1-1; D gene uncertain. Germline-derived CDR1 and CDR2 are MNHEY and SVGAGI. CDR3 length: 14 residues. V lost 5 bases to trimming and J lost 4 bases, with 14 bases between them. The CDR3 nucleotides read TGTGCCAGCAGTACCCCGGGATTAGGCACTGAAGCTTTCTTT. Translated: CASSTPGLGTEAFF.